Shown below are 21 T cell receptor beta chains from a single sample sequenced in a study of T cell responses to AZD1222 COVID-19 vaccine. The table came from immunoSEQ multiplex PCR; TCRdb's copy has only in-frame clones and leaves some out. The sample lists around 120,000 clones, 70% to 90% occurring once. Here the sequenced sample was peripheral blood, taken 28 days after the second AZD1222 dose. These TCRs come from an adult who received the AZD1222 COVID-19 vaccine.

This clone has just a few counts. The rearrangement links TRBV2 to TRBJ1-3, with D unresolved. Trimming cost V 4 bases and J 7 bases, with 17 bases left between them. This CDR3 comprises 15 residues. Germline loops: CDR1 SNHLY, CDR2 FYNNEI. The CDR3 protein is CASSGTGFGMNTIYF. CDR3 nucleotide sequence: TGTGCCAGCAGTGGGACGGGGTTTGGGATGAACACCATATATTTT.

The genes are TRBV30 and TRBJ1-5; D is unclear. V lost 5 bases and J 0 bases, leaving 14 bases between the germline ends. CDR1 GTSNPN and CDR2 SVGIG come from the germline V gene (reference sequence). This CDR3 contains 15 residues. Written as DNA, the CDR3 is TGTGCCTGGTCTCGGAAGGTTCTTAGCAATCAGCCCCAGCATTTT. Translated, it gives CAWSRKVLSNQPQHF.

The chain employs TRBV6-5 and TRBJ1-3; D is perhaps TRBD1 (6 bases). V was trimmed by 7 bases and J by 2 bases, leaving 15 bases between them. Germline assignment: CDR1 MNHEY and CDR2 SVGAGI. CDR3 length: 15 amino acids. CDR3 DNA sequence: TGTGCCAGCAAACCCCAGGGGATTGCTGGAAACACCATATATTTT. This gives the protein CASKPQGIAGNTIYF.

The chain is built from TRBV28 and TRBJ1-5; unclear D gene. Germline CDR1 is MDHEN and CDR2 is SYDVKM. CDR3 size: 14 residues. Trimming shortened V by 2 bases and J by 6 bases, and 11 bases separated the two germline ends. The chain's CDR3 is CASSLPGIGQPQHF. The CDR3 DNA is TGTGCCAGCAGTTTACCTGGGATAGGTCAGCCCCAGCATTTT.

CDR3 protein: CASRPGTGVPDTQYF. CDR3 in DNA: TGTGCCAGCCGCCCCGGGACAGGGGTACCAGATACGCAGTATTTT. V and J are TRBV25-1 and TRBJ2-3, with 10 bases aligning to TRBD1. This CDR3 spans 15 amino acids. Germline CDR1 reads MGHDK; CDR2 reads SYGVNS. The V segment lost 8 bases and the J segment 4 bases; nucleotides outside the gene matches: 9.

The chain joins TRBV14 to TRBJ2-6; 9 bases line up with TRBD1. CDR1 SGHDN and CDR2 FVKESK come from the germline V gene. The CDR3 sequence is 19 residues long. Trimming took 4 bases from V and 0 from J; bases not matched to a gene: 10. The CDR3 nucleotides read TGTGCCAGCAGCCCCCGGGACAGGGTGTGGACCTCTGGGGCCAACGTCCTGACTTTC. It is translated as CASSPRDRVWTSGANVLTF.

The V gene is TRBV6-5, the J gene TRBJ1-6; the D gene is possibly TRBD1 (5 bases). Germline-derived CDR1 and CDR2 are MNHEY and SVGAGI. V shed 5 bases and J shed 9 bases, with 14 bases lying between them. The CDR3 sequence is 14 residues long. The CDR3 DNA reads TGTGCCAGCAGTCGTCAGGGTACGATTTCACCCCTCCACTTT. As protein: CASSRQGTISPLHF.

The chain joins TRBV2 to TRBJ2-3; D gene uncertain. The CDR3 runs 11 residues. Germline V lookup: CDR1 SNHLY, CDR2 FYNNEI. Trimming shortened V by 6 bases and J by 6 bases, and 7 bases separated the two germline ends. The CDR3 coding sequence is TGTGCCAGCAGAACTACGGATACGCAGTATTTT. Protein: CASRTTDTQYF. The full variable domain, in which reference TRBV2 and TRBJ2-3 provide the parts outside the CDR3, is EPEVTQTPSHQVTQMGQEVILRCVPISNHLYFYWYRQILGQKVEFLVSFYNNEISEKSEIFDDQFSVERPDGSNFTLKIRSTKLEDSAMYFCASRTTDTQYFGPGTRLTVL.

The genes are TRBV18 and TRBJ2-1; TRBD2 is a possible D gene (6 bases). Germline-derived CDR1 and CDR2 are KGHSH and LQKENI. The CDR3 extends over 16 amino acids. Deletions cut 3 bases from V and 0 bases from J, with 12 bases between. The CDR3 reads CASSPRGRNSYNEQFF. DNA for the CDR3: TGTGCCAGCTCACCTCGAGGGAGGAACTCCTACAATGAGCAGTTCTTC.

CDR3 DNA: TGTGCCAGCAACCGAGCGGTGAACACCGGGGAGCTGTTTTTT. Amino acid sequence: CASNRAVNTGELFF. The V call is TRBV11-2, the J call TRBJ2-2, with D maybe TRBD2 (5 bases). The ends were cut back, 7 bases at V and 1 base at J, with 10 bases in the middle. The CDR3 totals 14 residues. Per the germline V gene, CDR1 is SGHAT and CDR2 is FQNNGV.

The chain employs TRBV18 and TRBJ2-1; 12 bases agree with TRBD2. V was clipped by 1 base and J by 10 bases; unmatched bases: 8. There are 16 residues in the CDR3. The germline CDR1 and CDR2 sequences are KGHSH and LQKENI. The CDR3 DNA is TGTGCCAGCTCACCACAAGCTAGCGGGAGGGCCTCCGAGCAGTTCTTC. Amino acid sequence: CASSPQASGRASEQFF.

The rearrangement links TRBV10-3 to TRBJ1-4, with TRBD1 matching 7 bases. Germline-derived CDR1 and CDR2 are ENHRY and SYGVKD. The junction had 3 bases not matched to a gene; V was cut back by 1 base and J by 4 bases. The CDR3 spans 15 residues. As DNA, the CDR3 is TGTGCCATCAGTGAGTTGACAGGGATTAATGAAAAACTGTTTTTT. Translated: CAISELTGINEKLFF.

This clone was observed a few times. The V call is TRBV5-5, the J call TRBJ2-1, with 10 nucleotides matching TRBD2. The V and J ends lost 1 base and 2 bases, in that order; junction bases with no gene match: 3. The CDR3 runs to 16 residues. The germline gives CDR1 SGHKS, CDR2 YYEKEE (reference sequence). The CDR3 loop is CASSLTLAGAYNEQFF. The DNA of the CDR3 is TGTGCCAGCAGCTTGACCCTAGCGGGAGCCTACAATGAGCAGTTCTTC.

This chain links TRBV7-9 with TRBJ2-3; D perhaps matches TRBD1 (7 bases). CDR1 is SEHNR and CDR2 is FQNEAQ in the germline V gene (reference sequence). Trimming stripped 2 bases from V and 1 base from J, with 13 bases between. The length of the CDR3 is 16 residues. This CDR3 reads CASSLQGGVGTDTQYF. The CDR3 DNA reads TGTGCCAGCAGCTTACAGGGGGGTGTCGGCACAGATACGCAGTATTTT.

The V call is TRBV4-2, the J call TRBJ1-2; D possibly corresponds to TRBD1 (5 bases). CDR1 and CDR2 from the germline V gene are LGHNA and YNFKEQ. The length of the CDR3 is 15 residues. Deletions cut 0 bases from V and 14 bases from J, with 22 bases between. The CDR3 here is CASSQDEGWQGAGTF. The CDR3 bases are TGTGCCAGCAGCCAAGATGAGGGTTGGCAGGGAGCGGGAACCTTC.

V usage is TRBV7-2 and J usage is TRBJ2-7, with D perhaps TRBD1 or TRBD2 (6 bases each). The CDR3 runs to 14 residues. Trimming left V 2 bases short and J 1 base short, with 9 bases between. CDR1 is SGHTA and CDR2 is FQGNSA in the germline V gene. CDR3 DNA sequence: TGTGCCAGCAGCTTAACGGGGGCTTCCTACGAGCAGTACTTC. Its protein product is CASSLTGASYEQYF. The complete variable domain, with remaining parts taken from reference TRBV7-2 and TRBJ2-7, reads GAGVSQSPSNKVTEKGKDVELRCDPISGHTALYWYRQSLGQGLEFLIYFQGNSAPDKSGLPSDRFSAERTGGSVSTLTIQRTQQEDSAVYLCASSLTGASYEQYFGPGTRLTVT.

This chain connects TRBV29-1 to TRBJ2-7, with 7 bases matching TRBD1. The germline V gene encodes CDR1 SQVTM and CDR2 ANQGSEA. This CDR3 has 11 residues. V shed 7 bases, J shed 7 bases, and the junction held 7 bases outside the gene matches. The CDR3 nucleotides read TGCAGCGCGAAGGGGGCAGGGGAGCAGTACTTC. Its protein product is CSAKGAGEQYF.

The chain carries TRBV20-1 and TRBJ2-5, with no clear D. V was cut by 3 bases and J by 4 bases, with 3 bases left in between. Germline values: CDR1 DFQATT, CDR2 SNEGSKA (reference sequence). The CDR3 loop spans 10 amino acids. The CDR3 DNA reads as TGCAGTGCTAGGTCAGAGACCCAGTACTTC. Protein product: CSARSETQYF.

This clone has only a few counts. The V gene is TRBV24-1, the J gene TRBJ2-4, with 10 bases identical to TRBD2. CDR3 length equals 17 residues. The germline V gene encodes CDR1 KGHDR and CDR2 SFDVKD. V was pared by 2 bases and J by 7 bases, with 10 bases of the junction left unmatched. CDR3 sequence reads: CATSDWKSGRGGNIQYF. The CDR3 DNA follows: TGTGCCACCAGTGATTGGAAGAGCGGGAGGGGCGGGAACATTCAGTACTTC.

CDR3 residues: CATSRDSPNQPQHF. The CDR3 nucleotides are TGTGCCACCAGCAGGGACAGTCCCAATCAGCCCCAGCATTTT. The rearrangement uses TRBV15 and TRBJ1-5, with D perhaps matching TRBD1 (6 bases). V dropped 3 bases and J dropped 3 bases, with 9 bases sitting between them. Germline V gene sequence: CDR1 LNHNV, CDR2 YYDKDF (reference sequence). The CDR3 has 14 residues. Complete variable domain (other parts from reference TRBV15 and TRBJ1-5): DAMVIQNPRYQVTQFGKPVTLSCSQTLNHNVMYWYQQKSSQAPKLLFHYYDKDFNNEADTPDNFQSRRPNTSFCFLDIRSPGLGDTAMYLCATSRDSPNQPQHFGDGTRLSIL.

The CDR3 DNA reads as TGTGCCACCAGGGGAGAGGAAAACACCATATATTTT. Translated, it gives CATRGEENTIYF. This rearrangement joins TRBV24-1 to TRBJ1-3; D not resolved. Trimming shortened V by 7 bases and J by 6 bases, and 9 bases separated the two germline ends. This CDR3 is built from 12 residues. The germline V gene encodes CDR1 KGHDR and CDR2 SFDVKD.